The sample holds many counts of the clone carrying this T cell receptor (beta chain). Its target is not known. TCRdb used MiXCR to reprocess the 5' RACE reads, holding one entry per CDR3 protein. This sample has about 570,000 distinct CDR3 sequences, with more than 9% found just once. The data originate from a study of identical twins. Study conclusions and caveats: Alpha sequences out of frame and shared by twins had excess low generation probability.

Germline lookup yields CDR1 SGHTA and CDR2 FQGNSA. This CDR3 has 19 amino acids. J gave up 4 bases and V 0 bases, and 12 bases lay outside the gene matches. These same data were also listed under a study on yellow fever vaccine responses in identical twins.

The gene calls are TRBV7-2 and TRBJ2-1; 10 bases agree with TRBD2. Source material: PBMCs. The source is a woman younger than 35 in good health. CDR3 coding DNA: TGTGCCAGCAGCTTAGCGGGAGTAGCGGGGGGCCGGGGGTACAATGAGCAGTTCTTC. As protein: CASSLAGVAGGRGYNEQFF.